This T cell receptor beta chain is from a study of neurological immune-mediated disorders. Findings and limits, study-wide: On phylogenetic grouping, the repertoires of 18 of 34 multiple sclerosis patients fell within one related-CDR3 cluster, constituting a possible signature.

Synthesis of cDNA was accomplished via 5'RACE employing 10-nucleotide random UMIs. TCRdb recomputed calls from the 5' RACE reads with MiXCR, one row per CDR3 protein. The sample has around 61,000 distinct CDR3 sequences, roughly 5% seen once. The CDR3 runs to 16 residues. Germline V gene sequence: CDR1 MNHEY, CDR2 SVGAGI. V trimming: 7 bases; J trimming: 0 bases; junction bases outside the gene matches: 8. This clonotype showed up many times. Its antigen is unknown. The source of this sequence is a human donor with multiple sclerosis. The donor label of this sample is uncertain. This chain links TRBV6-5 with TRBJ2-1, with 8 bases aligning to TRBD2. Specimen: PBMCs. The CDR3 reads CASTARGASSYNEQFF. CDR3 nucleotide sequence: TGTGCCAGCACCGCGCGGGGGGCCAGCTCCTACAATGAGCAGTTCTTC.